One sample yielded the 27 T cell receptor beta chains listed below, sequenced in a study of shared clonotypes between healthy human individuals. The method was immunoSEQ multiplex PCR; TCRdb's version includes in-frame clones alone and lacks a portion of them. The repertoire has 2 million to 2.5 million clones, 80% to 95% of them found once; the top ten carry 0.37%. Input material: naive CD4+ T cells from PBMCs. Subset noted: CD45RA+ positively selected. The receptors here all came from a man aged 18 to 30 in good health. Some clones in this sample may be carry-over from other donors' samples.

This clone was seen just once. The genes are TRBV7-9 and TRBJ1-1; perhaps TRBD1 as D (5 bases). CDR1 is SEHNR, CDR2 FQNEAQ, per germline (reference sequence). The V gene lost 2 bases and the J gene lost 4 bases, with 8 bases spanning the gap. The CDR3 is made up of 13 amino acids. CDR3 nucleotide sequence: TGTGCCAGCAGCTTAATGGGGGTCACTGAAGCTTTCTTT. Translation gives CASSLMGVTEAFF.

This clone appeared a single time. This chain links TRBV5-6 with TRBJ2-1; 16 bases agree with TRBD2. Looked up from germline, CDR1 is SGHDT and CDR2 is YYEEEE. The CDR3 has 19 residues. V shed 2 bases and J 0 bases; nucleotides not matched to a gene: 5. CDR3 in amino acids: CASSFPGTSGRGSYNEQFF. The CDR3 DNA reads as TGTGCCAGCAGCTTCCCCGGGACTAGCGGGAGGGGCTCCTACAATGAGCAGTTCTTC.

J is TRBJ2-7 and V is TRBV5-1; 8 positions match TRBD1. There are 18 residues in the CDR3. V was pared by 1 base and J by 1 base, with 13 bases of the junction left unmatched. Germline V gene lookup returns CDR1 SGHRS and CDR2 YFSETQ. The CDR3 nucleotides are TGCGCCAGCAGCTTGAAGTTAGGGGGACAGGAGGTTTCCTACGAGCAGTACTTC. Translated, it gives CASSLKLGGQEVSYEQYF.

The chain combines TRBV13 with TRBJ2-7, with D possibly being TRBD2 (5 bases). CDR1 and CDR2 (germline): PRHDT, FYEKMQ (reference sequence). The CDR3 is 13 amino acids. The V and J ends lost 2 bases and 6 bases respectively, with 11 bases between them. The CDR3, as DNA: TGTGCCAGCAGCTTAATCGGGGTACGCGAGCAGTACTTC. Its protein product is CASSLIGVREQYF.

As concerns this clone: Other nucleotide sequences from this sample produce the same CDR3. The chain carries TRBV4-1 and TRBJ2-1, with D unresolved. V was trimmed by 1 base and J by 9 bases, leaving 7 bases between them. The CDR3 covers 12 residues. Germline CDR1 and CDR2: MGHRA and YSYEKL. In DNA, the CDR3 is TGCGCCAGCAGCCAAGTAATGAGTGAGCAGTTCTTC. Protein product: CASSQVMSEQFF.

This clone appeared a single time. The genes are TRBV14 and TRBJ2-3, with TRBD2 identical over 11 bases. Trimming cost V 4 bases and J 6 bases; bases outside gene matches: 12. The V gene's germline CDR1 is SGHDN and CDR2 FVKESK. This CDR3 contains 17 residues. The CDR3 nucleotides are TGTGCCAGCAGCCCAGGAGCGACTAGCGGGGCAGGCGATACGCAGTATTTT. Translation: CASSPGATSGAGDTQYF.

The chain uses TRBV11-2 and TRBJ2-7; 7 bases align to TRBD2. The germline V gene has CDR1 SGHAT and CDR2 FQNNGV. The V segment lost 3 bases and the J segment 0 bases; nucleotides outside the gene matches: 5. CDR3 length: 15 residues. The CDR3 bases are TGTGCCAGCAGCTTTGGGGGGGATTCCTCCTACGAGCAGTACTTC. It encodes CASSFGGDSSYEQYF. The whole variable domain, filled in from reference TRBV11-2 and TRBJ2-7, reads EAGVAQSPRYKIIEKRQSVAFWCNPISGHATLYWYQQILGQGPKLLIQFQNNGVVDDSQLPKDRFSAERLKGVDSTLKIQPAKLEDSAVYLCASSFGGDSSYEQYFGPGTRLTVT.

The chain uses TRBV28 and TRBJ2-2, with D maybe TRBD2 (6 bases). CDR1 and CDR2 (germline): MDHEN, SYDVKM. The V gene lost 2 bases and the J gene lost 6 bases, with 19 bases spanning the gap. This CDR3 is 17 amino acids long. Here the CDR3 reads CASSLPYEIAGPGELFF. As DNA, the CDR3 is TGTGCCAGCAGTTTACCCTACGAAATTGCGGGGCCCGGGGAGCTGTTTTTT.

The chain carries TRBV15 and TRBJ2-3; no firm D call. This CDR3 spans 17 amino acids. From germline, CDR1 is LNHNV and CDR2 YYDKDF (reference sequence). V was shortened by 2 bases and J by 6 bases, with 21 bases between the two germline ends. DNA for the CDR3: TGTGCCACCAGCAGACCGTCGACCAGGTTCAAAGAGGATACGCAGTATTTT. It yields the protein CATSRPSTRFKEDTQYF.

This clone was counted only a few times. V and J are TRBV2 and TRBJ2-1; unclear D gene. V was cut by 3 bases and J by 10 bases, with 7 bases left in between. The CDR3 contains 11 residues. The germline CDR1 and CDR2 sequences are SNHLY and FYNNEI. This CDR3 is CASSDLWEQFF. DNA of the CDR3: TGTGCCAGCAGTGACCTTTGGGAGCAGTTCTTC.

This chain connects TRBV4-2 to TRBJ2-1; TRBD2 matches 15 bases. The CDR3 is made up of 18 amino acids. Looked up from germline, CDR1 is LGHNA and CDR2 is YNFKEQ. V shed 4 bases and J 8 bases; nucleotides not matched to a gene: 12. In nucleotides, the CDR3 is TGTGCCAGCAGCCGCCTGGGACTAGCGGGAGGAACCTTGGATGAGCAGTTCTTC. Amino acid sequence: CASSRLGLAGGTLDEQFF.

This sequence joins TRBV7-3 and TRBJ2-2; D is unresolved. The CDR3 contains 14 residues. The V gene lost 2 bases and the J gene lost 4 bases, with 8 bases spanning the gap. Germline V gene data show CDR1 as SGHTA and CDR2 as FQGTGA. The CDR3 nucleotides read TGTGCCAGCAGCTTACAGTGGGGCACCGGGGAGCTGTTTTTT. It yields the protein CASSLQWGTGELFF.

Remarks on this clone: Other DNA sequences in this specimen translate into the identical CDR3. The chain carries TRBV5-1 and TRBJ1-2; D is perhaps TRBD1 (5 bases). The germline CDR1 and CDR2 sequences are SGHRS and YFSETQ. This CDR3 region has 13 residues. V shed 0 bases and J shed 6 bases, with 9 bases lying between them. The CDR3 DNA follows: TGCGCCAGCAGCTTGGCCGGAGGGGATGGCTACACCTTC. This codes for CASSLAGGDGYTF. The whole variable domain, remainder taken from reference TRBV5-1 and TRBJ1-2, is KAGVTQTPRYLIKTRGQQVTLSCSPISGHRSVSWYQQTPGQGLQFLFEYFSETQRNKGNFPGRFSGRQFSNSRSEMNVSTLELGDSALYLCASSLAGGDGYTFGSGTRLTVV.

On this clone: This specimen includes other DNA sequences encoding the same CDR3. The V call is TRBV6-6, the J call TRBJ2-2; D unresolved. The CDR3 contains 14 residues. V lost 0 bases and J lost 0, with 2 bases in between. CDR1 is MNHNY and CDR2 is SVGAGI in the germline V gene (reference sequence). DNA of the CDR3: TGTGCCAGCAGTTACTCCCCGAACACCGGGGAGCTGTTTTTT. Its protein product is CASSYSPNTGELFF.

The chain joins TRBV9 to TRBJ2-1; 10 bases agree with TRBD2. Germline assignment: CDR1 SGDLS and CDR2 YYNGEE. V lost 2 bases to trimming and J lost 0 bases; unmatched junction nucleotides: 11. The CDR3 spans 19 residues. CDR3 DNA: TGTGCCAGCAGCGTCACCGGGACTAGCGCGAAAAGCTCCTACAATGAGCAGTTCTTC. Amino acid sequence: CASSVTGTSAKSSYNEQFF. Full variable domain (rest looked up from reference TRBV9 and TRBJ2-1): DSGVTQTPKHLITATGQRVTLRCSPRSGDLSVYWYQQSLDQGLQFLIQYYNGEERAKGNILERFSAQQFPDLHSELNLSSLELGDSALYFCASSVTGTSAKSSYNEQFFGPGTRLTVL.

Points on this clone: Different DNA sequences within this sample yield the same CDR3. The V call is TRBV29-1, the J call TRBJ1-1; D may be TRBD1 (6 bases). V lost 6 bases, J lost 0 bases, and 11 bases lay in between. The CDR3 sequence is 13 residues long. Per the germline V gene, CDR1 is SQVTM and CDR2 is ANQGSEA. The CDR3 coding sequence is TGCAGCGTAGCAGGGGTTCTGAACACTGAAGCTTTCTTT. Translating gives CSVAGVLNTEAFF.

The chain combines TRBV19 with TRBJ1-5; 7 bases map to TRBD1. With 4 bases clipped from V and 10 bases from J, the junction kept 16 bases outside the gene matches. Germline V gene sequence: CDR1 LNHDA, CDR2 SQIVND (reference sequence). The CDR3 covers 16 residues. DNA of the CDR3: TGTGCCAGTAGTAATTCCCTCTATCTTTGGGACAGCCCCCAGCATTTT. Translation: CASSNSLYLWDSPQHF.

In nucleotides, the CDR3 is TGTGCCAGCAGCTCCGCGGGTTGGGGAAGTGAGCAGTACTTC. Protein sequence: CASSSAGWGSEQYF. The V gene is TRBV9, the J gene TRBJ2-7; maybe TRBD2 (5 bases). V was trimmed by 4 bases and J by 7 bases, leaving 18 bases between them. CDR1 is SGDLS and CDR2 is YYNGEE in the germline V gene. CDR3 length: 14 amino acids.

This clone was counted once. V usage is TRBV5-1 and J usage is TRBJ2-1; tentatively, D is TRBD2 (6 bases). The length of the CDR3 is 15 residues. The germline CDR1 and CDR2 sequences are SGHRS and YFSETQ. Trimming pared 5 bases from V and 4 bases from J, leaving 16 bases between. Written as DNA, the CDR3 is TGCGCCAGCAGATCTGGCGGGACTGAGTACAATGAGCAGTTCTTC. Translating it yields CASRSGGTEYNEQFF.

The chain links TRBV5-1 to TRBJ2-1; D gene uncertain. The CDR3 is 14 residues long. Trimming removed 0 bases at V and 6 bases at J, with 10 bases between. From germline, CDR1 is SGHRS and CDR2 YFSETQ. CDR3 sequence reads: CASSLDSRGNEQFF. Here the CDR3 DNA reads TGCGCCAGCAGCTTGGACTCGCGAGGCAATGAGCAGTTCTTC.

Details on this clone: Other DNA sequences in this sample translate to the same CDR3. This sequence joins TRBV18 and TRBJ2-2, with D tentatively TRBD1 (6 bases). From germline, CDR1 is KGHSH and CDR2 LQKENI. The V and J ends lost 3 bases and 4 bases respectively, with 6 bases between them. The CDR3 length is 13 residues. The CDR3 sequence: CASSPRGTGELFF. The CDR3 DNA reads TGTGCCAGCTCACCCAGGGGCACCGGGGAGCTGTTTTTT.

The chain uses TRBV2 and TRBJ2-3, with TRBD2 matching over 7 bases. The CDR3 extends over 17 amino acids. J lost 2 bases, V lost 0 bases, and 8 bases had no gene match. Germline lookup yields CDR1 SNHLY and CDR2 FYNNEI. The CDR3 sequence is CASSEAAPRGDTDTQYF. CDR3 coding DNA: TGTGCCAGCAGTGAAGCGGCCCCTCGGGGGGACACAGATACGCAGTATTTT.

The J gene is TRBJ2-7, the V gene TRBV7-2, with TRBD1 as a possible D gene (6 bases). The V gene lost 4 bases and the J gene lost 0 bases, with 10 bases spanning the gap. This CDR3 spans 14 amino acids. The germline gives CDR1 SGHTA, CDR2 FQGNSA. This CDR3 reads CASSSNRVSYEQYF. CDR3 in DNA: TGTGCCAGCAGCTCAAACAGGGTCTCCTACGAGCAGTACTTC. Based on the CDR3 plus reference TRBV7-2 and TRBJ2-7, the full variable domain is GAGVSQSPSNKVTEKGKDVELRCDPISGHTALYWYRQSLGQGLEFLIYFQGNSAPDKSGLPSDRFSAERTGGSVSTLTIQRTQQEDSAVYLCASSSNRVSYEQYFGPGTRLTVT.

The chain couples TRBV7-2 to TRBJ2-7, with TRBD2 matching 8 bases. CDR1 is SGHTA and CDR2 is FQGNSA in the germline V gene. Trimming at V came to 5 bases and at J to 5 bases, leaving 11 bases not matched to a gene. This CDR3 is 15 amino acids long. This chain's CDR3 is CASSTRGSGSNEQYF. Here the CDR3 DNA reads TGTGCCAGCAGCACCAGAGGCAGCGGGAGCAACGAGCAGTACTTC.

The chain couples TRBV4-2 to TRBJ2-5, with 8 bases lining up with TRBD2. The CDR3 is 16 amino acids. CDR1 LGHNA and CDR2 YNFKEQ come from the germline V gene. Trimming removed 4 bases from V and 5 bases from J; junction bases left unmatched: 12. The CDR3 reads CASSLRAAAGAETQYF. In DNA form, the CDR3 reads TGTGCCAGCAGCCTAAGGGCCGCAGCGGGAGCTGAGACCCAGTACTTC.

The chain combines TRBV21-1 with TRBJ1-1; the table names TRBD1, a call not compared with the DNA. TRBV21-1 represents a pseudogene. This CDR3 is 14 amino acids long. The CDR3 sequence: CASSTRQGDTEAFF. The CDR3 region has the DNA TGTGCCAGCAGCACTAGACAGGGGGACACTGAAGCTTTCTTT.

A note on this clone: Additional DNA sequences in this sample encode the identical CDR3. The rearrangement uses TRBV5-1 and TRBJ2-2; 8 positions agree with TRBD1. The length of the CDR3 is 15 residues. Unmatched junction bases numbered 3, after V lost 3 bases and J lost 2 bases. CDR1 SGHRS and CDR2 YFSETQ come from the germline V gene. This CDR3 reads CASSSGQGNTGELFF. CDR3 in DNA: TGCGCCAGCAGCTCCGGACAGGGCAACACCGGGGAGCTGTTTTTT.